This T cell receptor beta chain was retrieved from a study of shared clonotypes between healthy human individuals. General study points: Richness estimates generally favored naive over memory subsets.

On this clone itself: Its specificity is unknown.

There are 14 residues in the CDR3. CDR1 and CDR2 from the germline V gene are LNHDA and SQIVND (reference sequence). V was trimmed by 4 bases and J by 6 bases, leaving 15 bases between them. Sequencing used immunoSEQ multiplex PCR; TCRdb keeps in-frame clones, though not all of them. This sample yields around 600,000 clones, of which about 96% are seen a single time; 0.057% belongs to the top ten. The V and J genes are TRBV19 and TRBJ1-2; a possible D gene is TRBD1 (5 bases). The sequence derives from a woman between 25 and 40 years old in good health. The sample consisted of naive CD4+ T cells sorted from blood. Subset denoted: CD45RA+ positively selected. The CDR3, as DNA: TGTGCCAGTAGTACTTCTGCGGGGACTGATGGCTACACCTTC. Translating it yields CASSTSAGTDGYTF.